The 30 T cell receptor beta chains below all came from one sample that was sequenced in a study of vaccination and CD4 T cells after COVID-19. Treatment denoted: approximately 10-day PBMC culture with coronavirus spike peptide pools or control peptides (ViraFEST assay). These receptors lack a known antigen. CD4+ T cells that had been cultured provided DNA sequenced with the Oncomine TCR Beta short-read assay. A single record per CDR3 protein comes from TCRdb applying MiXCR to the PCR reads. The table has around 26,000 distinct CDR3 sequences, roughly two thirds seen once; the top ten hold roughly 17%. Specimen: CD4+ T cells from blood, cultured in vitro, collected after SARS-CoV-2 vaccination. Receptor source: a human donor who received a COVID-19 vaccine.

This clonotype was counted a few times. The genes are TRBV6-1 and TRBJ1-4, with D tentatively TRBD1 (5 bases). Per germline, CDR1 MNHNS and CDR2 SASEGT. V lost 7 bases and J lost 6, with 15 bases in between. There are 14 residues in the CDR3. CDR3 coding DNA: TGTGCCAGCACCAGACTCTGGGGGGATGAAAAACTGTTTTTT. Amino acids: CASTRLWGDEKLFF.

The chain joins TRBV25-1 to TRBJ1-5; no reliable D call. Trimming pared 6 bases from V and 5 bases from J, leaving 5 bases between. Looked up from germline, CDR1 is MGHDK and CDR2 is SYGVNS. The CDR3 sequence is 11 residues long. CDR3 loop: CASRDDQPQHF. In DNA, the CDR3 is TGTGCCAGCAGAGACGATCAGCCCCAGCATTTT.

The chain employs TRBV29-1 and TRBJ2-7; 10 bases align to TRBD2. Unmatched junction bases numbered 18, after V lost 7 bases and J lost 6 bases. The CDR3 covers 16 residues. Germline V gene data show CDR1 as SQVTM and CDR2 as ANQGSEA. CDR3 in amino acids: CSARTSGASWSPEQYF. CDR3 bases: TGCAGCGCCCGGACTAGCGGTGCCTCCTGGTCCCCCGAGCAGTACTTC.

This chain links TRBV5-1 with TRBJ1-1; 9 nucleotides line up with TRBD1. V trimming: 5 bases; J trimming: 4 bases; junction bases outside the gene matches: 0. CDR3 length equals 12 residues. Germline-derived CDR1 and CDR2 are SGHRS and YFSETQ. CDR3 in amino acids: CASRQGATEAFF. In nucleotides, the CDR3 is TGCGCCAGCAGACAGGGGGCCACTGAAGCTTTCTTT.

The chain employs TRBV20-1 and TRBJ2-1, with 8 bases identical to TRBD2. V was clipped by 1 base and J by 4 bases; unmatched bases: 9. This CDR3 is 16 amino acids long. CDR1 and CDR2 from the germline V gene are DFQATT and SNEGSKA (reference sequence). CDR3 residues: CSARGGSGGRYNEQFF. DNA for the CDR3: TGCAGTGCTAGAGGAGGGAGCGGGGGCCGGTACAATGAGCAGTTCTTC.

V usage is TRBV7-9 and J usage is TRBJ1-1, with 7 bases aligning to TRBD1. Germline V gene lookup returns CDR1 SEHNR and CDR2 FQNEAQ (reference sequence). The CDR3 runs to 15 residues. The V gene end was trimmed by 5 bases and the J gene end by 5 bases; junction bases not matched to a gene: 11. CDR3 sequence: CASSTRDRLRTEAFF. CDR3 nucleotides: TGTGCCAGCAGCACACGGGACAGATTAAGGACTGAAGCTTTCTTT.

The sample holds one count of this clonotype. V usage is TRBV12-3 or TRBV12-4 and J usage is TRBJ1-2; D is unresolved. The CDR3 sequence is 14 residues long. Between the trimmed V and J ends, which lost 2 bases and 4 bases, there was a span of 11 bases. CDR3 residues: CASSLSNDLYGYTF. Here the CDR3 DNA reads TGTGCCAGCAGTTTATCGAATGATCTCTATGGCTACACCTTC.

CDR3 bases: TGTGCCAGCAGTCCCCGTTGGCTGACAGGGGGAGGGTTCAACTATGGCTACACCTTC. Translation gives CASSPRWLTGGGFNYGYTF. The chain links TRBV6-1 to TRBJ1-2; 9 bases are shared with TRBD1. Germline CDR1 is MNHNS and CDR2 is SASEGT. The CDR3 contains 19 residues. The trim removed 5 bases at V and 2 bases at J, leaving 18 bases unmatched.

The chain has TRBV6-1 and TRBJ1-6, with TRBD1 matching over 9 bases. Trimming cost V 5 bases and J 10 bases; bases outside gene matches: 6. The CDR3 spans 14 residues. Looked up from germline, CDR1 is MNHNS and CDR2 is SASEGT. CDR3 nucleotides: TGTGCCAGCAGTAGGGGACAGGGCGAATCACCCCTCCACTTT. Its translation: CASSRGQGESPLHF.

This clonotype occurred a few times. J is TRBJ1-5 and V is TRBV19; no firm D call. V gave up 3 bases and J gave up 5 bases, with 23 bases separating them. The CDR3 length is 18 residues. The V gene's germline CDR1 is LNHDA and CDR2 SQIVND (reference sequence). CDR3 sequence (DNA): TGTGCCAGTAGTATTTCGATGGTGGCCGTAGATCAAGATCAGCCCCAGCATTTT. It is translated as CASSISMVAVDQDQPQHF.

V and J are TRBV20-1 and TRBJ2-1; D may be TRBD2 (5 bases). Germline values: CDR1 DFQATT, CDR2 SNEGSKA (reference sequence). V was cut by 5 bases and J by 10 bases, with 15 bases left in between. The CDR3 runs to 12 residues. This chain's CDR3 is CSAADFSWEQFF. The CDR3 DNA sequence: TGCAGTGCTGCGGACTTCAGCTGGGAGCAGTTCTTC.

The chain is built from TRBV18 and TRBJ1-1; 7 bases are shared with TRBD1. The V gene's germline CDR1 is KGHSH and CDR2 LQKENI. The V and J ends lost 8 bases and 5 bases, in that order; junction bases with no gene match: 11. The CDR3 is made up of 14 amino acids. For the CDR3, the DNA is TGTGCCAGCCGCAAGACAGGGATTGGTACTGAAGCTTTCTTT. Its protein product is CASRKTGIGTEAFF.

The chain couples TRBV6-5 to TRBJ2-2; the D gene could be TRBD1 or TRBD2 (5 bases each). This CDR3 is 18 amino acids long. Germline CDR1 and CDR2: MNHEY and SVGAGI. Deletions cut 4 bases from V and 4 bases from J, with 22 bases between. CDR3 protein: CASSSSPAGAFSTGELFF. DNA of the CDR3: TGTGCCAGCAGTTCCAGCCCCGCCGGGGCCTTCAGCACCGGGGAGCTGTTTTTT.

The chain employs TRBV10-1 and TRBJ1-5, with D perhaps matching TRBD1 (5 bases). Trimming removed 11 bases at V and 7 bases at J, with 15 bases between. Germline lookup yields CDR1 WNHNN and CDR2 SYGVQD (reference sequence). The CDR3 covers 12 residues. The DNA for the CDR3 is TGCGCCGGTCCCGGGGCGGGGCAGCCCCAGCATTTT. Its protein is CAGPGAGQPQHF.

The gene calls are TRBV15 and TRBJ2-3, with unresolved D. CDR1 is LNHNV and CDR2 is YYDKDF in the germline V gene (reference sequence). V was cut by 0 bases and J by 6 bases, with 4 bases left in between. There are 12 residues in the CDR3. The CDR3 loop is CATSREADTQYF. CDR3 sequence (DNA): TGTGCCACCAGCAGAGAGGCGGATACGCAGTATTTT.

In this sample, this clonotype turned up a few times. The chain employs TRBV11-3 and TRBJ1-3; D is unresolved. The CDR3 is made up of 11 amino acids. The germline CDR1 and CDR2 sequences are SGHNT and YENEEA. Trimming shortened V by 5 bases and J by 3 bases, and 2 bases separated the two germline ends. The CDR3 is CASSLGNTIYF. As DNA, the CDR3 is TGTGCCAGCAGCCTTGGAAACACCATATATTTT.

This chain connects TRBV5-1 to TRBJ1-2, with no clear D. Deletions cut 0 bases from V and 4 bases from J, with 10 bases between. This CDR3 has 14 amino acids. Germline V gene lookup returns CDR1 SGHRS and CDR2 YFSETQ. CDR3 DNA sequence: TGCGCCAGCAGCTTGGCCGGCGAGTTCTATGGCTACACCTTC. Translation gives CASSLAGEFYGYTF.

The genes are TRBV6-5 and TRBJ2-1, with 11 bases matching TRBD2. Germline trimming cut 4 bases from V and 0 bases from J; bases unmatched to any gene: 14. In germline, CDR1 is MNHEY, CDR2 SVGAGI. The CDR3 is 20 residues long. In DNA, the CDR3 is TGTGCCAGCAGTTCCTTTAGCGGGGGGGCCTTTTTCCGCTCCTACAATGAGCAGTTCTTC. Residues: CASSSFSGGAFFRSYNEQFF.

CDR3 sequence reads: CASSSGANVLTF. The CDR3 nucleotides are TGTGCCAGCAGTTCTGGGGCCAACGTCCTGACTTTC. The chain is built from TRBV12-3 or TRBV12-4 and TRBJ2-6; D not certain. The CDR3 is 12 amino acids. The V gene lost 4 bases and the J gene lost 2 bases, with 0 bases spanning the gap.

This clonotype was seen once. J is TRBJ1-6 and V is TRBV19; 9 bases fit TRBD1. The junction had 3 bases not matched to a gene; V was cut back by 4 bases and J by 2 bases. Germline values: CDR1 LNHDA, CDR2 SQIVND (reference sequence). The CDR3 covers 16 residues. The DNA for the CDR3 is TGTGCCAGTAGTAAACAGGGGGCGGCCTATAATTCACCCCTCCACTTT. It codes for CASSKQGAAYNSPLHF.

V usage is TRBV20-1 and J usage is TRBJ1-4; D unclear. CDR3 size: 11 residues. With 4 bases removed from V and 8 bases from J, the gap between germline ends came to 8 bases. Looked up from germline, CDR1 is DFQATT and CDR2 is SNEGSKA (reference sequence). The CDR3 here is CSATFREKLFF. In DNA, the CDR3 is TGCAGTGCTACCTTCAGGGAAAAACTGTTTTTT.

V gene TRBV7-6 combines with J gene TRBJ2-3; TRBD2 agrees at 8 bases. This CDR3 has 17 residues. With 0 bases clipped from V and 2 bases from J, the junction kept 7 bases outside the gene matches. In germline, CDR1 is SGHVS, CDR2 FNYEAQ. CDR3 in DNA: TGTGCCAGCAGCTTAGCTCCAGCGGGGGTATACACAGATACGCAGTATTTT. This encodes CASSLAPAGVYTDTQYF.

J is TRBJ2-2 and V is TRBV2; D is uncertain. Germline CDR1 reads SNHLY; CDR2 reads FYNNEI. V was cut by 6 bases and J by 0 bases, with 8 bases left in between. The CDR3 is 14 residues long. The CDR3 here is CASRLTANTGELFF. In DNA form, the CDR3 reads TGTGCCAGCAGGCTGACCGCGAACACCGGGGAGCTGTTTTTT.

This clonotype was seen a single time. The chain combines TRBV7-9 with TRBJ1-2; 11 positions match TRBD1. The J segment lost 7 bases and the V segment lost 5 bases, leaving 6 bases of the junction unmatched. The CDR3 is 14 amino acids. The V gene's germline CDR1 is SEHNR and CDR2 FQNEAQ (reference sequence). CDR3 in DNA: TGTGCCAGCAGCCGGACAGGGGGCGCGGGTGGCTACACCTTC. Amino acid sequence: CASSRTGGAGGYTF.

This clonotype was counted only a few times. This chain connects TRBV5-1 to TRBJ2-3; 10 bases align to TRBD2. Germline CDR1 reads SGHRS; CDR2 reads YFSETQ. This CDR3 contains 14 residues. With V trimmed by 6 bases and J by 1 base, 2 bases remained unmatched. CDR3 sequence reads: CASKRGGGTDTQYF. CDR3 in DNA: TGCGCCAGCAAGCGGGGGGGCGGCACAGATACGCAGTATTTT.

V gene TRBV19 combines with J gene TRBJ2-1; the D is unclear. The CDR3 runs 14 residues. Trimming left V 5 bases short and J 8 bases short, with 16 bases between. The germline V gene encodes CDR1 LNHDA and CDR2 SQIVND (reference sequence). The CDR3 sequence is CASSLESIADEQFF. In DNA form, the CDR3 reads TGTGCCAGTAGTCTTGAAAGTATCGCGGATGAGCAGTTCTTC.

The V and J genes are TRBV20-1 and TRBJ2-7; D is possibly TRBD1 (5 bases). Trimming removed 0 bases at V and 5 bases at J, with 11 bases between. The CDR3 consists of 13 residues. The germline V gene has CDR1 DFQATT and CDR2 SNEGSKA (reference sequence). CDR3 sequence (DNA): TGCAGTGCTAGAGATGGGGCAGCCCACGAGCAGTACTTC. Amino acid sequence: CSARDGAAHEQYF.

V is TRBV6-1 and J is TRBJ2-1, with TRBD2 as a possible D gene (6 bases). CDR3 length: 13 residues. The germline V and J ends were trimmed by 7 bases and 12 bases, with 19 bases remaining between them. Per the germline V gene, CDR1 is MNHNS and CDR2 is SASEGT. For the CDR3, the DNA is TGTGCCAGCACCCAACGGAAGGAGGGTTGGCAGTTCTTC. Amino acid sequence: CASTQRKEGWQFF.

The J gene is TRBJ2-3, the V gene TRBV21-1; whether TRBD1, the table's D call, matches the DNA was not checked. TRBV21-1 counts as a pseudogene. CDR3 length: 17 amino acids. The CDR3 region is CASSRYDGQKRGDTQYF. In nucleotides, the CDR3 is TGTGCCAGCAGCAGGTACGACGGTCAAAAAAGGGGAGATACGCAGTATTTT.

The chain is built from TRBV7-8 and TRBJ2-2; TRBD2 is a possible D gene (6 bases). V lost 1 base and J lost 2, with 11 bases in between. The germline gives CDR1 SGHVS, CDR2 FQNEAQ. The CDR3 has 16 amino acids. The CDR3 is CASSLVGGVNTGELFF. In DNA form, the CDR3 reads TGTGCCAGCAGCTTAGTCGGGGGAGTTAACACCGGGGAGCTGTTTTTT.